The clone carrying this T cell receptor (beta chain) was seen a few times. These data come from a study of OX40 agonist ivuxolimab in advanced cancers. Using immunoSEQ multiplex PCR, the repertoire was profiled, and TCRdb retains in-frame clones only, with some absent. The repertoire consists of around 70,000 clones, with around 86% occurring once and the leading ten covering 2% to 2.5%. This CDR3 region has 19 residues. From germline, CDR1 is MNHEY and CDR2 SMNVEV (reference sequence). After removal of 3 bases from V and 6 bases from J, the junction contained 20 bases not matched to a gene. The sequenced sample was CD4+ or CD8+ T cells sorted from blood, obtained in a trial of the OX40 agonist ivuxolimab. V usage is TRBV27 and J usage is TRBJ2-1; 7 bases match TRBD2. This receptor was obtained from an adult with an advanced solid tumor such as melanoma, head and neck, liver or kidney cancer. CDR3 sequence: CASSFDSGRAGNAFNEQFF. The CDR3 DNA follows: TGTGCCAGCAGTTTTGATTCAGGGAGGGCGGGGAATGCTTTCAATGAGCAGTTCTTC.